Below, 30 T cell receptor beta chains from the same sample are listed, as sequenced in a study of shared clonotypes between healthy human individuals (dated by TCRdb to about 2020). CD8 naive samples were obtained by positive selection for CCR7 among CD45RO-negative cells, yielding a CD45RA+CCR7+ population from which TemRA cells were excluded. Libraries were prepared through the immunoSEQ multiplex PCR assay. TCRdb took over this immuneACCESS table, retaining in-frame rearrangements with V and J assigned. Such tables are incomplete; in checked studies, under half of the missing clones stem from an unresolved V gene, and the remainder is unexplained. The sample data list more than 2 million clones, and about 95% of these were observed just once. Roughly 1.1% of the sample comes from the top ten. The sequencing input was naive CD8+ T cells sorted from blood. Explained via the paper, the cell subset or site label denotes: CD45RA+CCR7+. These receptors all come from a man aged 18 to 29 in good health.

The chain combines TRBV13 with TRBJ2-7, with 12 nucleotides matching TRBD2. CDR1 is PRHDT and CDR2 is FYEKMQ in the germline V gene (reference sequence). After removal of 6 bases from V and 2 bases from J, the junction contained 17 bases not matched to a gene. The CDR3 runs to 19 residues. The CDR3: CASSQNTPGTSGLTYEQYF. The CDR3 DNA is TGTGCCAGCAGTCAAAACACGCCCGGGACTAGCGGGTTAACCTACGAGCAGTACTTC.

This clone has a single count. V is TRBV2 and J is TRBJ2-7; D is possibly TRBD2 (5 bases). Looked up from germline, CDR1 is SNHLY and CDR2 is FYNNEI. The CDR3 is made up of 15 amino acids. V shed 3 bases and J shed 3 bases, with 15 bases lying between them. The CDR3 is CASSERPSQLYEQYF. The CDR3 nucleotides are TGTGCCAGCAGTGAGCGGCCTAGCCAACTCTACGAGCAGTACTTC.

The V and J genes are TRBV27 and TRBJ1-6; TRBD1 aligns across 10 bases. Germline lookup yields CDR1 MNHEY and CDR2 SMNVEV (reference sequence). CDR3 length equals 14 residues. J gave up 12 bases and V 5 bases, and 7 bases lay outside the gene matches. The CDR3 sequence is CASSIGTGVIPLHF. The CDR3 DNA sequence: TGTGCCAGCAGTATAGGGACAGGGGTTATACCCCTCCACTTT.

This clone was seen once. The rearrangement joins TRBV27 to TRBJ1-1; 9 bases are shared with TRBD1. With V trimmed by 5 bases and J by 10 bases, 11 bases remained unmatched. Germline lookup yields CDR1 MNHEY and CDR2 SMNVEV (reference sequence). The CDR3 has 14 residues. The CDR3 reads CASSPLPQGAGAFF. For the CDR3, the DNA is TGTGCCAGCAGTCCCCTCCCACAGGGGGCTGGAGCTTTCTTT.

This chain uses TRBV7-8 with TRBJ2-1; 12 bases are shared with TRBD2. CDR3 length equals 18 residues. With V trimmed by 1 base and J by 6 bases, 10 bases remained unmatched. CDR1 is SGHVS and CDR2 is FQNEAQ in the germline V gene. The CDR3 coding sequence is TGTGCCAGCAGCTTAGGGCTAGCGGGGGGGACGTACGTCAATGAGCAGTTCTTC. Encoded protein: CASSLGLAGGTYVNEQFF.

The genes are TRBV9 and TRBJ2-1; 12 nucleotides align to TRBD2. This CDR3 spans 16 amino acids. Germline CDR1 is SGDLS and CDR2 is YYNGEE. With V trimmed by 3 bases and J by 4 bases, 5 bases remained unmatched. For the CDR3, the DNA is TGTGCCAGCAGCGCTAGCGGGAGGGGGATATACAATGAGCAGTTCTTC. Translated: CASSASGRGIYNEQFF.

The chain couples TRBV7-8 to TRBJ1-2, with a tentative D call TRBD1 (6 bases). Germline CDR1 is SGHVS and CDR2 is FQNEAQ. The CDR3 totals 15 residues. The V end was cut by 4 bases, the J end by 4 bases, with 16 bases between. This chain's CDR3 is CASSSQGLGVYGYTF. The CDR3 nucleotides read TGTGCCAGCAGCTCGCAGGGGCTTGGGGTCTATGGCTACACCTTC.

This chain uses TRBV9 with TRBJ2-2; a possible D gene is TRBD1 (6 bases). The length of the CDR3 is 16 residues. The V gene's germline CDR1 is SGDLS and CDR2 YYNGEE. Trimming left V 4 bases short and J 4 bases short, with 17 bases between. The CDR3 loop is CASSKETGDPTGELFF. The CDR3 nucleotides are TGTGCCAGCAGCAAAGAGACAGGCGACCCCACCGGGGAGCTGTTTTTT.

About this clone: The sample contains more than one DNA sequence encoding this CDR3. The rearrangement links TRBV9 to TRBJ2-7; 11 bases fit TRBD2. The CDR3 contains 15 residues. Germline values: CDR1 SGDLS, CDR2 YYNGEE. The V segment lost 3 bases and the J segment 1 base; nucleotides outside the gene matches: 3. The CDR3 is CASSEGLAVSYEQYF. The CDR3 DNA reads as TGTGCCAGCAGCGAGGGACTAGCGGTTTCCTACGAGCAGTACTTC.

With respect to this clone: The same CDR3 can be traced to other DNA sequences in this sample. The CDR3 is CASSLTGNTEAFF. The CDR3 DNA reads TGTGCCAGCAGCTTAACAGGGAACACTGAAGCTTTCTTT. The V call is TRBV5-4, the J call TRBJ1-1; D perhaps matches TRBD1 (5 bases). Trimming cost V 2 bases and J 1 base, with 6 bases left between them. This CDR3 is built from 13 residues. The germline V gene encodes CDR1 SGHNT and CDR2 YYREEE (reference sequence). Using reference TRBV5-4 and TRBJ1-1 for the parts outside the CDR3, the full variable domain is ETGVTQSPTHLIKTRGQQVTLRCSSQSGHNTVSWYQQALGQGPQFIFQYYREEENGRGNFPPRFSGLQFPNYSSELNVNALELDDSALYLCASSLTGNTEAFFGQGTRLTVV.

V gene TRBV10-3 combines with J gene TRBJ2-2; D remains unclear. Germline loops: CDR1 ENHRY, CDR2 SYGVKD. The CDR3 is made up of 13 amino acids. The V end was cut by 0 bases, the J end by 5 bases, with 4 bases between. CDR3 nucleotides: TGTGCCATCAGTGAGTCGATTACCGGGGAGCTGTTTTTT. This sequence encodes CAISESITGELFF.

On this clone itself: The same CDR3 also results from other DNA sequences found in this sample. The DNA for the CDR3 is TGTGCCAGCAGTTTGGCTAGCGGAGGCACAGATACGCAGTATTTT. Protein sequence: CASSLASGGTDTQYF. The chain links TRBV28 to TRBJ2-3; 7 bases agree with TRBD2. This CDR3 region has 15 residues. CDR1 is MDHEN, CDR2 SYDVKM, per germline. The J segment lost 1 base and the V segment lost 3 bases, leaving 4 bases of the junction unmatched.

This chain joins TRBV7-2 and TRBJ2-2; 9 positions agree with TRBD2. V shed 3 bases and J 5 bases; nucleotides not matched to a gene: 7. The CDR3 loop spans 16 amino acids. CDR1 SGHTA and CDR2 FQGNSA come from the germline V gene. CDR3 sequence: CASSLLAGEYTGELFF. CDR3 sequence (DNA): TGTGCCAGCAGCTTGTTAGCGGGAGAGTATACCGGGGAGCTGTTTTTT.

The rearrangement uses TRBV15 and TRBJ1-5; 7 bases line up with TRBD1. CDR1 and CDR2 (germline): LNHNV, YYDKDF (reference sequence). The CDR3 totals 15 residues. With 0 bases clipped from V and 7 bases from J, the junction kept 6 bases outside the gene matches. The CDR3 region has the DNA TGTGCCACCAGCAGAGATTTAGGACAGGAACAGCCCCAGCATTTT. This codes for CATSRDLGQEQPQHF.

As regards this clone: Other nucleotide sequences from this sample produce the same CDR3. The chain is built from TRBV9 and TRBJ1-1, with 7 bases identical to TRBD1. Germline V gene lookup returns CDR1 SGDLS and CDR2 YYNGEE. Trimming at V came to 3 bases and at J to 5 bases, leaving 1 base not matched to a gene. The CDR3 has 12 amino acids. Here the CDR3 reads CASSAGGTEAFF. The DNA of the CDR3 is TGTGCCAGCAGCGCAGGGGGAACTGAAGCTTTCTTT.

The V call is TRBV6-6, the J call TRBJ1-4; no firm D call. This CDR3 spans 16 amino acids. The ends were cut back, 6 bases at V and 8 bases at J, with 22 bases in the middle. The V gene's germline CDR1 is MNHNY and CDR2 SVGAGI (reference sequence). CDR3 loop: CASSSEGSRLMEKLFF. The CDR3, as DNA: TGTGCCAGCAGCTCCGAAGGGTCACGCCTCATGGAAAAACTGTTTTTT.

Comments on this clone: This same CDR3 is encoded by further DNA sequences in the sample. This rearrangement joins TRBV5-1 to TRBJ1-1; D possibly corresponds to TRBD1 (5 bases). Germline-derived CDR1 and CDR2 are SGHRS and YFSETQ. V lost 7 bases to trimming and J lost 1 base, with 8 bases between them. The CDR3 is 12 amino acids. CDR3 sequence reads: CASSQGNTEAFF. The CDR3 nucleotides read TGCGCCAGCTCTCAGGGGAACACTGAAGCTTTCTTT.

This chain uses TRBV2 with TRBJ1-5; D unresolved. There are 17 residues in the CDR3. V gave up 1 base and J gave up 0 bases, with 13 bases separating them. The germline V gene encodes CDR1 SNHLY and CDR2 FYNNEI. CDR3 coding DNA: TGTGCCAGCAGTGAAGGTTCCGGTATATATAGCAATCAGCCCCAGCATTTT. Amino acids: CASSEGSGIYSNQPQHF.

The gene calls are TRBV4-3 and TRBJ2-1; D remains unclear. Trimming cost V 0 bases and J 2 bases, with 8 bases left between them. Germline-derived CDR1 and CDR2 are LGHNA and YSLEER. The CDR3 sequence is 15 residues long. This CDR3 reads CASSQDLTAYNEQFF. In nucleotides, the CDR3 is TGCGCCAGCAGCCAAGATCTGACTGCCTACAATGAGCAGTTCTTC.

About this clone: The same CDR3 can be traced to other DNA sequences in this sample. The chain carries TRBV11-2 and TRBJ2-7; 8 positions agree with TRBD1. The germline gives CDR1 SGHAT, CDR2 FQNNGV. V dropped 4 bases and J dropped 4; count of bases not matched to a gene: 3. This CDR3 is built from 13 residues. This chain's CDR3 is CASSYGTGYEQYF. The CDR3 DNA sequence: TGTGCCAGCAGCTACGGGACAGGATACGAGCAGTACTTC.

The chain couples TRBV25-1 to TRBJ2-7; 8 bases align to TRBD2. Germline CDR1 and CDR2: MGHDK and SYGVNS. CDR3 size: 13 residues. The V and J ends lost 8 bases and 2 bases, in that order; junction bases with no gene match: 5. DNA of the CDR3: TGTGCCAGCCGGATTAGCGGGGCCTACGAGCAGTACTTC. It encodes CASRISGAYEQYF.

The V call is TRBV7-2, the J call TRBJ2-7; tentatively, D is TRBD2 (6 bases). CDR1 is SGHTA and CDR2 is FQGNSA in the germline V gene. The germline V and J ends were trimmed by 4 bases and 6 bases, with 19 bases remaining between them. The CDR3 totals 15 residues. CDR3 region: CASSYAGGPKGEQYF. The CDR3 coding sequence is TGTGCCAGCAGCTACGCCGGAGGGCCGAAAGGCGAGCAGTACTTC.

The chain combines TRBV30 with TRBJ2-3; 8 nucleotides agree with TRBD2. This CDR3 region has 15 residues. CDR1 is GTSNPN and CDR2 is SVGIG in the germline V gene (reference sequence). J lost 4 bases, V lost 1 base, and 7 bases had no gene match. CDR3 sequence reads: CAWSGGTGGPDTQYF. The CDR3 DNA reads TGTGCCTGGAGTGGGGGTACGGGAGGGCCAGATACGCAGTATTTT.

This clone turned up a few times. V gene TRBV7-9 combines with J gene TRBJ1-4; D remains unclear. The CDR3 runs to 11 residues. Germline CDR1 and CDR2: SEHNR and FQNEAQ (reference sequence). The V end was cut by 3 bases, the J end by 6 bases, with 2 bases between. DNA of the CDR3: TGTGCCAGCAGCTTGTATGAAAAACTGTTTTTT. Translation: CASSLYEKLFF.

The rearrangement uses TRBV5-1 and TRBJ1-2, with D possibly TRBD1 on 6 matching bases. Germline V gives CDR1 SGHRS, CDR2 YFSETQ. CDR3 length: 18 residues. V was pared by 1 base and J by 0 bases, with 19 bases between. The CDR3 protein is CASSLNVAGERPNYGYTF. The CDR3 nucleotides read TGCGCCAGCAGCTTGAACGTTGCAGGGGAGCGCCCTAACTATGGCTACACCTTC.

Only one count was recorded for this clone. The J gene is TRBJ1-2, the V gene TRBV6-6, with 7 bases matching TRBD1. J lost 3 bases, V lost 0 bases, and 7 bases had no gene match. The CDR3 loop spans 16 amino acids. Germline CDR1 reads MNHNY; CDR2 reads SVGAGI (reference sequence). Here the CDR3 DNA reads TGTGCCAGCAGTTACTCCCGAACAGGGGTTGACTATGGCTACACCTTC. Protein: CASSYSRTGVDYGYTF.

The rearrangement links TRBV9 to TRBJ1-2; D is uncertain. Between the trimmed V and J ends, which lost 3 bases and 0 bases, there was a span of 18 bases. Germline lookup yields CDR1 SGDLS and CDR2 YYNGEE. The CDR3 is made up of 17 amino acids. The CDR3 nucleotides read TGTGCCAGCAGCGCCTATCACAGAACCCAGACTAACTATGGCTACACCTTC. It encodes CASSAYHRTQTNYGYTF.

DNA of the CDR3: TGCGCCAGCAGCCAAGGACAGTTGCCTAATGAAAAACTGTTTTTT. Residues: CASSQGQLPNEKLFF. The genes are TRBV4-1 and TRBJ1-4; D possibly corresponds to TRBD1 (5 bases). The length of the CDR3 is 15 residues. Trimming shortened V by 1 base and J by 3 bases, and 9 bases separated the two germline ends. CDR1 is MGHRA and CDR2 is YSYEKL in the germline V gene.

The chain joins TRBV2 to TRBJ1-6; 7 bases map to TRBD1. The V gene end was trimmed by 0 bases and the J gene end by 7 bases; junction bases not matched to a gene: 9. The germline V gene encodes CDR1 SNHLY and CDR2 FYNNEI. The CDR3 loop spans 17 amino acids. CDR3 sequence (DNA): TGTGCCAGCAGTGAAGCGTTTTATGGACAGGAGAATTCACCCCTCCACTTT. Translating it yields CASSEAFYGQENSPLHF.

The chain carries TRBV29-1 and TRBJ2-3; no clear D. Germline V gene sequence: CDR1 SQVTM, CDR2 ANQGSEA. This CDR3 comprises 13 residues. Trimming cost V 1 base and J 4 bases, with 9 bases left between them. CDR3 loop: CSVEGRSPDTQYF. CDR3 DNA: TGCAGCGTTGAAGGCCGAAGTCCAGATACGCAGTATTTT.